The TCR beta chain under discussion was sequenced for a study of T cell responses to AZD1222 COVID-19 vaccine (dated by TCRdb to 2020 to 2023). As for the study more broadly: AZD1222 recipients whose second dose came at about 4 weeks and those whose second dose came at about 12 weeks were combined into one group, since spike-specific TCR depth and breadth did not differ between the two schedules. TCR sequencing covered 233 trial participants: 207 given two doses of AZD1222 and 26 given two doses of MenACWY control vaccine. Trial participants were enrolled by age into subgroups of 18-55, 56-69 and 70-plus years, and around 150, 29 and 61 TCR-sequenced participants, respectively, were included in these subgroups.

Per the publication, the time point label means: baseline before first vaccination. Vaccinee samples came from UK trials COV001 and COV002, including a single-blind randomized controlled phase 2/3 trial of AZD1222 (ChAdOx1 nCoV-19) in healthy adults. For TCRbeta chain sequencing, PBMC samples were collected from trial participants at day 0 and at day 28 after the second dose. This clone was seen once. There is no known antigen for this receptor. Base-call qualities are not available, and no considerably larger clone is one nucleotide away. The paper's findings and limits, for the study overall: Conclusions about previously exposed vaccinees are limited because only six or seven AZD1222 recipients were SARS-CoV-2 seropositive at baseline. Spike-specific TCR breadth and depth rose significantly after two AZD1222 doses compared with day 0 and with MenACWY recipients. The 56-69-year group was small, and its depth increase did not reach significance, likely because of low power. Epitopes outside the regions mutated in the B.1.351 and B.1.1.7 variants were reportedly recognized by nearly half of the unique spike-specific TCRs. No day 14 peak-response samples were available, so repertoires were characterized only after the peak T cell response. Participants were mostly white British and included more females than males, and it was suggested by the authors that clonal diversity may have been underestimated. Vaccine-associated CD4 TCRs spanned the whole spike protein, with dominant responses in regions 160-218 and 743-854.

The V and J ends are trimmed by 5 bases and 7 bases, leaving 17 bases between them. The germline V gene (reference sequence) sets CDR1 to SEHNR and CDR2 to FQNEAQ. The CDR3 spans 15 residues, from the cysteine through the phenylalanine. The kept DNA is CDR3 alone, 45 bases in frame from the first base. The CDR3 regions of human TCRbeta chains were subjected to immunosequencing. As for the authors' bioinformatics: Repertoire TCRs were matched against a reference library of SARS-CoV-2-specific TCRs generated with the MIRA antigen-specificity platform. Breadth was defined as the fraction of unique TCRs that were SARS-CoV-2-associated, and depth was defined as the fraction of total T cells that were SARS-CoV-2-associated. Using the MIRA data, each spike-specific TCR was mapped to the spike region that the TCR reacts to and placed in a CD4 or CD8 class. Log10-transformed breadth and depth values were compared by one-way ANOVA with Sidak's multiple comparisons tests. TCRdb re-hosts the immuneACCESS table, in-frame sequences only. Its copies lack some clones; in the studies checked, an unresolved V gene accounts for under half of them, and the cause for the rest is not known. V, J and clone size are taken as reported in that table, and D and trimming were inferred from the DNA itself. This sample is represented by 96,000 or so clones; roughly 90% of them were singletons. About 25% of the sample is held by the ten biggest clonotypes.

The sequence derives from an adult in good health. The V and J segments used are TRBV7-9 and TRBJ1-4; the D gene remains uncertain. This specimen consisted of peripheral blood, obtained on day 0 of AZD1222 vaccination. The sequenced DNA: TGTGCCAGCAGCCCAGAATTAGGGCGAGGTGAAAAACTGTTTTTT. It translates to CASSPELGRGEKLFF.